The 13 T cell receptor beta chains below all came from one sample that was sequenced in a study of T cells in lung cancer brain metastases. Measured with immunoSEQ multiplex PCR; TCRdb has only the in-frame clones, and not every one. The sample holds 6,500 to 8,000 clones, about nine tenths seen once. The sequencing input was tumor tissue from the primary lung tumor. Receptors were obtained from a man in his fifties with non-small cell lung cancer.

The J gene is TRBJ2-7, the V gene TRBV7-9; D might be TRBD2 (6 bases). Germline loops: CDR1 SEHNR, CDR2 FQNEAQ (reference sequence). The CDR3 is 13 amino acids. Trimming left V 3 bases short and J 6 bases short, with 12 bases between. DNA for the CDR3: TGTGCCAGCAGCTTCGGGGGTGGGCGCGAGCAGTACTTC. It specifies CASSFGGGREQYF. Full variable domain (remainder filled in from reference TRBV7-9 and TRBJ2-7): DTGVSQNPRHKITKRGQNVTFRCDPISEHNRLYWYRQTLGQGPEFLTYFQNEAQLEKSRLLSDRFSAERPKGSFSTLEIQRTEQGDSAMYLCASSFGGGREQYFGPGTRLTVT.

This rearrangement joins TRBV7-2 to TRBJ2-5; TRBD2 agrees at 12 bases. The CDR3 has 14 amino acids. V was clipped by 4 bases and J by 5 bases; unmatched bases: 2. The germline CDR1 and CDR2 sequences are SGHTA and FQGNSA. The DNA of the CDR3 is TGTGCCAGCAGCTCTGGACTAGCGGGGGAGACCCAGTACTTC. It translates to CASSSGLAGETQYF. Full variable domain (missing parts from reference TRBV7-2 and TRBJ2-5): GAGVSQSPSNKVTEKGKDVELRCDPISGHTALYWYRQSLGQGLEFLIYFQGNSAPDKSGLPSDRFSAERTGGSVSTLTIQRTQQEDSAVYLCASSSGLAGETQYFGPGTRLLVL.

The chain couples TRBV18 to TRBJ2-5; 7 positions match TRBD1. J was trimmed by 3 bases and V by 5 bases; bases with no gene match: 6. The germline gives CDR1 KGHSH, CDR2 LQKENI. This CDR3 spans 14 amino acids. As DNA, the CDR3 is TGTGCCAGCTCAAGATCCACAGGGGAAGAGACCCAGTACTTC. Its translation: CASSRSTGEETQYF.

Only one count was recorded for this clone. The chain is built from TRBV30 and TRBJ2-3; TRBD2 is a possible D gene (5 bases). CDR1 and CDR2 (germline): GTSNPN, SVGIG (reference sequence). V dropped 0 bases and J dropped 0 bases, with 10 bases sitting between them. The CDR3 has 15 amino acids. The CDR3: CAWSVPRTSTDTQYF. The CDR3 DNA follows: TGTGCCTGGAGTGTACCTAGGACTAGCACAGATACGCAGTATTTT.

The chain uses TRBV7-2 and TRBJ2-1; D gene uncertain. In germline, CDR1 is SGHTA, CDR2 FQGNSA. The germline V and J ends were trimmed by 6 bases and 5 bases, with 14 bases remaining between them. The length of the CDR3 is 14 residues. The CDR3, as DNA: TGTGCCAGCAGTGACCACAGTAATGACAATGAGCAGTTCTTC. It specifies CASSDHSNDNEQFF.

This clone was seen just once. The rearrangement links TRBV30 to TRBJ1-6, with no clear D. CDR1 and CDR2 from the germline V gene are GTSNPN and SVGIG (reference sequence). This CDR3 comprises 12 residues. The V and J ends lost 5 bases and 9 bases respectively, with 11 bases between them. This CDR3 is CAWDGNSSPLHF. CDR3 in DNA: TGTGCCTGGGACGGGAATAGTTCACCCCTCCACTTT. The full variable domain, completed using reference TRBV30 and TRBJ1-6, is SQTIHQWPATLVQPVGSPLSLECTVEGTSNPNLYWYRQAAGRGLQLLFYSVGIGQISSEVPQNLSASRPQDRQFILSSKKLLLSDSGFYLCAWDGNSSPLHFGNGTRLTVT.

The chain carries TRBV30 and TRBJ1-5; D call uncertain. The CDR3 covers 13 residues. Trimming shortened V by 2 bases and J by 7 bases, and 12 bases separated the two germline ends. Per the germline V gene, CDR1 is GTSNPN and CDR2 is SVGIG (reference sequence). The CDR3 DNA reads TGTGCCTGGAGTAAGGGAATGGAGCAGCCCCAGCATTTT. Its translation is CAWSKGMEQPQHF.

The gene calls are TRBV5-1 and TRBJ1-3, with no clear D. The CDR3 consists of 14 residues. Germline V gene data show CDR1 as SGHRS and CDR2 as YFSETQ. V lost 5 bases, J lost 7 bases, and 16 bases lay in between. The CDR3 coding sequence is TGCGCCAGCAGATCTACCGGGCCAGAGAACACCATATATTTT. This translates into CASRSTGPENTIYF.

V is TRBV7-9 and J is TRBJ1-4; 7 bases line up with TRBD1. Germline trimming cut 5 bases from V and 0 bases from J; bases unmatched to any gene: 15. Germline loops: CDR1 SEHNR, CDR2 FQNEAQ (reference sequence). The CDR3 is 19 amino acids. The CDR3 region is CASSPAAGQSPATNEKLFF. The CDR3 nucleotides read TGTGCCAGCAGCCCAGCGGCGGGACAGAGCCCCGCAACTAATGAAAAACTGTTTTTT. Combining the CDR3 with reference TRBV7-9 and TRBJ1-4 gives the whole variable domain DTGVSQNPRHKITKRGQNVTFRCDPISEHNRLYWYRQTLGQGPEFLTYFQNEAQLEKSRLLSDRFSAERPKGSFSTLEIQRTEQGDSAMYLCASSPAAGQSPATNEKLFFGSGTQLSVL.

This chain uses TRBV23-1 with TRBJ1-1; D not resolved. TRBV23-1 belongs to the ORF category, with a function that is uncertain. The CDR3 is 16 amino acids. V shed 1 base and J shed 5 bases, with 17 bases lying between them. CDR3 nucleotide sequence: TGCGCCAGCAGTCAATTAAAAGTGGGTCGGGATACTGAAGCTTTCTTT. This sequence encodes CASSQLKVGRDTEAFF.

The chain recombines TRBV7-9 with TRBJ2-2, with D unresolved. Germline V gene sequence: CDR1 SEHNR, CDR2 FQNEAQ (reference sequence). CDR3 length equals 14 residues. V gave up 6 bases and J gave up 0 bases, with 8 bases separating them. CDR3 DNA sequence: TGTGCCAGCAGACCACTCGCGAACACCGGGGAGCTGTTTTTT. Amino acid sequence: CASRPLANTGELFF.

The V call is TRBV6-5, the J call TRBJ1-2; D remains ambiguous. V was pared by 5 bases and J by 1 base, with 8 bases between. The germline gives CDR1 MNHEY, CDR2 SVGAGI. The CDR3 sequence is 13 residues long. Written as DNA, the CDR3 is TGTGCCAGCAGTACTACAGATAACTATGGCTACACCTTC. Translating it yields CASSTTDNYGYTF.

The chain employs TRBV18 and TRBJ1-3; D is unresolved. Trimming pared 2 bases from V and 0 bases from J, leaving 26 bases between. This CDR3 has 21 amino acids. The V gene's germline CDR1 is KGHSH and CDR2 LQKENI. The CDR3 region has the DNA TGTGCCAGCTCACCATTCCCGCCCTCCCTTGCGGACGGAAGCTCTGGAAACACCATATATTTT. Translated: CASSPFPPSLADGSSGNTIYF.